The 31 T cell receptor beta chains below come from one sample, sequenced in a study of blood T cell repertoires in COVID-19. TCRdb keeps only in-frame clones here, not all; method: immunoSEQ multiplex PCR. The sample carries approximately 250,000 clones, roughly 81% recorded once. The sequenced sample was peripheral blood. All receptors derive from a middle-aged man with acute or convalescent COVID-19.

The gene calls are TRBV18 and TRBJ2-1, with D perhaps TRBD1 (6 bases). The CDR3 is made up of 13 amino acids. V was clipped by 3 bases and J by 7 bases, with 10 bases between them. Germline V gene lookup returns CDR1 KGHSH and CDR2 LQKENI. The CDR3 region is CASSPDRTNEQFF. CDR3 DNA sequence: TGTGCCAGCTCACCGGACAGAACGAATGAGCAGTTCTTC.

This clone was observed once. CDR3 DNA: TGTGCCAGCAGTTACTCCGAGCGGAGGGGCATTGAGCAGTTCTTC. As protein: CASSYSERRGIEQFF. The chain employs TRBV6-6 and TRBJ2-1; D might be TRBD2 (6 bases). CDR1 is MNHNY and CDR2 is SVGAGI in the germline V gene (reference sequence). V lost 0 bases and J lost 9, with 15 bases in between. This CDR3 is built from 15 residues.

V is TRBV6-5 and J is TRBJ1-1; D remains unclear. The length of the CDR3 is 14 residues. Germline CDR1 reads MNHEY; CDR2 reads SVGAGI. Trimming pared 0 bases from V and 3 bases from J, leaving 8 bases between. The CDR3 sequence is CASSYSTGYTEAFF. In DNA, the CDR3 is TGTGCCAGCAGTTACTCGACGGGGTACACTGAAGCTTTCTTT.

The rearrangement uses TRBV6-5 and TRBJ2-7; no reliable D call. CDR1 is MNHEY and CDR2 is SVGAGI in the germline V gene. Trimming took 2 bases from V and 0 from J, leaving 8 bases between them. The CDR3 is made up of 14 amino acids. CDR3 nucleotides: TGTGCCAGCAGTTACGGTTCCGGCTCCTACGAGCAGTACTTC. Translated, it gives CASSYGSGSYEQYF.

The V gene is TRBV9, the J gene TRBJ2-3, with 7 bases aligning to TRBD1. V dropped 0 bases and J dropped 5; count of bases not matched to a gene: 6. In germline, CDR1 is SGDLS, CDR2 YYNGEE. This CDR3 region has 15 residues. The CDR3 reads CASSVAGGVIDTQYF. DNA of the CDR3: TGTGCCAGCAGCGTAGCAGGGGGAGTGATAGATACGCAGTATTTT.

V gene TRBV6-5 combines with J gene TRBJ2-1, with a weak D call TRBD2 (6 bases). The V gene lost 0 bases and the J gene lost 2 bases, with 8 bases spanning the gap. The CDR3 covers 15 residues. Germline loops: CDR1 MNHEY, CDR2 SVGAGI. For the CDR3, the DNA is TGTGCCAGCAGTTACTCGGGCGGGACCTACAATGAGCAGTTCTTC. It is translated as CASSYSGGTYNEQFF.

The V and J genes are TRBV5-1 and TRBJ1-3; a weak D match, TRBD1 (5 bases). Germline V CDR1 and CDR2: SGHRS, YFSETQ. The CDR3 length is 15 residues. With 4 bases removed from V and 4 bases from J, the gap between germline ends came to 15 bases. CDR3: CASSPGQGLGNTIYF. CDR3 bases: TGCGCCAGCAGCCCTGGGCAGGGCTTAGGAAACACCATATATTTT.

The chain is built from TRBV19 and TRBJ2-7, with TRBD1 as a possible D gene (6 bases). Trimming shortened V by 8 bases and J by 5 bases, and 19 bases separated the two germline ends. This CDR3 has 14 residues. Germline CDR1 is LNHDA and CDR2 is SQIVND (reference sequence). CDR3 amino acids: CASAIEQGSDEQYF. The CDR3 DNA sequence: TGTGCCAGTGCGATAGAACAGGGCAGCGACGAGCAGTACTTC. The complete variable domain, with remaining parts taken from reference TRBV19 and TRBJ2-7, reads DGGITQSPKYLFRKEGQNVTLSCEQNLNHDAMYWYRQDPGQGLRLIYYSQIVNDFQKGDIAEGYSVSREKKESFPLTVTSAQKNPTAFYLCASAIEQGSDEQYFGPGTRLTVT.

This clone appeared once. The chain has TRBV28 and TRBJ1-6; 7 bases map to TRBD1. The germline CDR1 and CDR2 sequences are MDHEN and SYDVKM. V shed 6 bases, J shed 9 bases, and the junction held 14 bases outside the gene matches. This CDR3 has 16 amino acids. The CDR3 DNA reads TGTGCCAGCAGACGGAGGGACAGTCTAGGGGCTTCACCCCTCCACTTT. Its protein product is CASRRRDSLGASPLHF.

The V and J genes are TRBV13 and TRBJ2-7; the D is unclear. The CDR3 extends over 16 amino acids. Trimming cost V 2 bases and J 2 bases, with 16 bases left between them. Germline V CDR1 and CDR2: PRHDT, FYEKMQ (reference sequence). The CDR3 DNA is TGTGCCAGCAGCTTATCTACAGCCCTAAGCCCCTACGAGCAGTACTTC. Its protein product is CASSLSTALSPYEQYF. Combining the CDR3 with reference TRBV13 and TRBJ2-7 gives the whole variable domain AAGVIQSPRHLIKEKRETATLKCYPIPRHDTVYWYQQGPGQDPQFLISFYEKMQSDKGSIPDRFSAQQFSDYHSELNMSSLELGDSALYFCASSLSTALSPYEQYFGPGTRLTVT.

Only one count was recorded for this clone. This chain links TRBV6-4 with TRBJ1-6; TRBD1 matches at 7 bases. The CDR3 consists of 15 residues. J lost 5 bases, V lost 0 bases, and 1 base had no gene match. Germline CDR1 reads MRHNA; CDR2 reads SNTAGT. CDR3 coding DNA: TGTGCCAGCAGTGACTCCCAGGGGGATAATTCACCCCTCCACTTT. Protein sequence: CASSDSQGDNSPLHF.

This CDR3 reads CASTPRASGGTLYNEQFF. DNA of the CDR3: TGTGCCAGCACCCCACGGGCGAGCGGGGGGACACTATACAATGAGCAGTTCTTC. The chain recombines TRBV7-6 with TRBJ2-1, with 9 bases matching TRBD2. CDR3 length: 18 amino acids. V gave up 7 bases and J gave up 4 bases; unmatched junction bases: 17. CDR1 is SGHVS and CDR2 is FNYEAQ in the germline V gene.

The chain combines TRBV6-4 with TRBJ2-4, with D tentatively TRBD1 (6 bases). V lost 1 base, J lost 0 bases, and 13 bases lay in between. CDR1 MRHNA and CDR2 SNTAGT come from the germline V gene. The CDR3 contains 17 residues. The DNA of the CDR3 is TGTGCCAGCAGTGACTTTAAACAGGGTCTAGCCAAAAACATTCAGTACTTC. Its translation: CASSDFKQGLAKNIQYF.

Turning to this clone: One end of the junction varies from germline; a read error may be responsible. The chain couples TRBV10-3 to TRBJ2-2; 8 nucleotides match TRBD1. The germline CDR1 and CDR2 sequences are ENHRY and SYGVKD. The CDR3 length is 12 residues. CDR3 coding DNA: TGTGCTATCACAGGGGGCACCGGGGAGCTGTTTTTT. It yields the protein CAITGGTGELFF.

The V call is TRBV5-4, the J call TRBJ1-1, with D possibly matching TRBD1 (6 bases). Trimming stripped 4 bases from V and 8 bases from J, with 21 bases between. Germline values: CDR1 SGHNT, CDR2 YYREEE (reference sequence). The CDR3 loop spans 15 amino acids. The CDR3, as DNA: TGTGCCAGCAGCGCCAATACACAGGGAAGGGGAGAAGCTTTCTTT. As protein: CASSANTQGRGEAFF.

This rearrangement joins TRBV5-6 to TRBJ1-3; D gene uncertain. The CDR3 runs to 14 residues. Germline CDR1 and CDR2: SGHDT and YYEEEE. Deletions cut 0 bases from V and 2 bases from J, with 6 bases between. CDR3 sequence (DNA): TGTGCCAGCAGCTTGGACAGACCTGGAAACACCATATATTTT. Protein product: CASSLDRPGNTIYF. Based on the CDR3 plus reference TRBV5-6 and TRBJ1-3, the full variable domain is DAGVTQSPTHLIKTRGQQVTLRCSPKSGHDTVSWYQQALGQGPQFIFQYYEEEERQRGNFPDRFSGHQFPNYSSELNVNALLLGDSALYLCASSLDRPGNTIYFGEGSWLTVV.

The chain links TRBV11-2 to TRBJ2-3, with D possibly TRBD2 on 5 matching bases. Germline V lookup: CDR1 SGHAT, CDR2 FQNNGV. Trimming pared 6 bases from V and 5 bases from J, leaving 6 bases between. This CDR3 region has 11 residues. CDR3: CASRGGDTQYF. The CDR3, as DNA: TGTGCCAGCAGAGGAGGAGATACGCAGTATTTT.

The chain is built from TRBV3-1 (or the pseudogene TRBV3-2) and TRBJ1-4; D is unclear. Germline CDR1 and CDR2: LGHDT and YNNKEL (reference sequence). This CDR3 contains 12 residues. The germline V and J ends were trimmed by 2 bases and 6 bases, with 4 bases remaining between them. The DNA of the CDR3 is TGTGCCAGCAGCCAACTAGATGAAAAACTGTTTTTT. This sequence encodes CASSQLDEKLFF.

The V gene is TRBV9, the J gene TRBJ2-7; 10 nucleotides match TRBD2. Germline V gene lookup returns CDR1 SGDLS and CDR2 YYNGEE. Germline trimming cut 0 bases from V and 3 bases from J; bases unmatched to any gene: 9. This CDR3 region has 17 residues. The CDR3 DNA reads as TGTGCCAGCAGCGTAGATTGGACGACTAGCGGGTTCTACGAGCAGTACTTC. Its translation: CASSVDWTTSGFYEQYF.

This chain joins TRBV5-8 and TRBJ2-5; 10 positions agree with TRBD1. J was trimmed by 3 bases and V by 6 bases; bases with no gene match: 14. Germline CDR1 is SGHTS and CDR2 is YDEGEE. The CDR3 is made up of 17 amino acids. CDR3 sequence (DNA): TGTGCCAGCAACGCGCCGGCGACAGGGGGCATAGAAGAGACCCAGTACTTC. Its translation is CASNAPATGGIEETQYF.

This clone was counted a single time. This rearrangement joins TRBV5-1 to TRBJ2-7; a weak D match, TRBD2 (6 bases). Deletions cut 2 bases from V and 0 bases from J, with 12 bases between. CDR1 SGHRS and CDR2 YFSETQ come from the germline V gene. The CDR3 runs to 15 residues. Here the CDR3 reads CASSFGLPGSYEQYF. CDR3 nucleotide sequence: TGCGCCAGCAGCTTCGGACTACCGGGCTCCTACGAGCAGTACTTC.

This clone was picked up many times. The CDR3 sequence is CSVDEGQGRSNEKLFF. As DNA, the CDR3 is TGCAGCGTCGATGAGGGACAGGGGAGGTCTAATGAAAAACTGTTTTTT. V gene TRBV29-1 combines with J gene TRBJ1-4; 10 nucleotides agree with TRBD1. CDR3 length: 16 amino acids. CDR1 is SQVTM, CDR2 ANQGSEA, per germline. V lost 6 bases and J lost 3; bases outside the gene matches: 10.

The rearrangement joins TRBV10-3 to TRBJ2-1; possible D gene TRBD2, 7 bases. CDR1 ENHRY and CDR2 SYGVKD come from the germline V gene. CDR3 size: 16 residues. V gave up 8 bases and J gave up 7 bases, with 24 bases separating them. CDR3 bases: TGTGCCATCGCACAGCAGCCGGGGGGCGGGGGAAATGAGCAGTTCTTC. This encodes CAIAQQPGGGGNEQFF.

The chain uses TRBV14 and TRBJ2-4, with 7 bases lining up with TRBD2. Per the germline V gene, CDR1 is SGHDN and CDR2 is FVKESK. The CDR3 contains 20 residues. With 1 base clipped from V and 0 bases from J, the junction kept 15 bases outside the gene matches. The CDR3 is CASSQGGSGFNGLAKNIQYF. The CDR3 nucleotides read TGTGCCAGCAGCCAAGGAGGTAGCGGGTTTAATGGGTTAGCCAAAAACATTCAGTACTTC.

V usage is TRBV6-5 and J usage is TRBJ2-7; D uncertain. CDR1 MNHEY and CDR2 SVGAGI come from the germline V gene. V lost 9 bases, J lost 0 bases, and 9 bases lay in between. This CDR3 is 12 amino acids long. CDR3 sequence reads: CASARSSYEQYF. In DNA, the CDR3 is TGTGCCAGTGCAAGGAGCTCCTACGAGCAGTACTTC.

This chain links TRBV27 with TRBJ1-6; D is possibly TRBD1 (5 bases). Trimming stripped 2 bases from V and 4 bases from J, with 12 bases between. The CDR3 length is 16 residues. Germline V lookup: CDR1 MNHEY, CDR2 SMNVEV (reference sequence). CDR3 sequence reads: CASSLQGGVYNSPLHF. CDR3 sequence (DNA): TGTGCCAGCAGTTTACAGGGAGGTGTGTATAATTCACCCCTCCACTTT.

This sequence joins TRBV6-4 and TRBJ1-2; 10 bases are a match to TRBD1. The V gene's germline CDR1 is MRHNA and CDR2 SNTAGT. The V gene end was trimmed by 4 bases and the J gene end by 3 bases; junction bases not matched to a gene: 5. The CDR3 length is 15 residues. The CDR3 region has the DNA TGTGCCAGCAGTGCCCAGACAGGGGGCCACTATGGCTACACCTTC. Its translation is CASSAQTGGHYGYTF.

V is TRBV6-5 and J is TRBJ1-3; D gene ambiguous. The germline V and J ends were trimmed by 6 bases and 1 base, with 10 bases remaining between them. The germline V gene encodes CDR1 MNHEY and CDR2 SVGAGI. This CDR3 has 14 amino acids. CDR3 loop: CASRSAGSGNTIYF. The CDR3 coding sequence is TGTGCCAGCAGGTCTGCGGGATCTGGAAACACCATATATTTT.

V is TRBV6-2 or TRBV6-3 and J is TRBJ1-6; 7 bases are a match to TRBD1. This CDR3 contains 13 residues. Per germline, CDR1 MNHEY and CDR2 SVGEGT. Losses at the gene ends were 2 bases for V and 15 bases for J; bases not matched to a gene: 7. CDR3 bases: TGTGCCAGCAGTTACGGACAGGATGCATTCCTCCACTTT. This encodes CASSYGQDAFLHF.

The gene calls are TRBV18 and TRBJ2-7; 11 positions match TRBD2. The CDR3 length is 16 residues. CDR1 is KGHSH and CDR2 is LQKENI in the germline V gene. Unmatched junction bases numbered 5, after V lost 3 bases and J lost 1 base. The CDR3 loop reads CASSPPTSGSSYEQYF. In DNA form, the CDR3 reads TGTGCCAGCTCACCGCCTACTAGCGGGAGTTCCTACGAGCAGTACTTC.

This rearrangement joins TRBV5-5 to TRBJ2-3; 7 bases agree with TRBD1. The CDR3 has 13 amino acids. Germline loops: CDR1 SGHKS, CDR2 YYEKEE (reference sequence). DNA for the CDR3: TGTGTCTCCGGGACAGCGGGCACAGATACGCAGTATTTT. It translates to CVSGTAGTDTQYF.